This T cell receptor beta chain appears in the sequencing data of a study of shared clonotypes between healthy human individuals. For the study at large: The people who gave samples were two women and a few men aged 18 to 49. Per-donor plates numbered three CD4 naive, three CD4 memory, two CD8 naive and one CD8 memory.

This clone was seen only once. Terminally differentiated effector memory CD45RA+ cells were excluded from the naive CD8 cells, which were CD45RO-negative and positively selected for CCR7. Profiling relied on immunoSEQ multiplex PCR, and the TCRdb table lists in-frame clones only, not all of them. The sample contains 550,000 to 650,000 clones, about 96% of which appear only once. This receptor was identified in a young woman in good health. The material sequenced was naive CD8+ T cells sorted from blood.

The CDR3 sequence is CASGTGGGKLFF. As DNA, the CDR3 is TGTGCCAGCGGGACAGGCGGAGGGAAACTGTTTTTT. The chain combines TRBV5-4 with TRBJ1-4, with TRBD1 matching over 8 bases. Germline values: CDR1 SGHNT, CDR2 YYREEE (reference sequence). V was clipped by 7 bases and J by 11 bases; unmatched bases: 7. The CDR3 is 12 amino acids.